This TCR beta chain is from a study of cytomegalovirus exposure and HLA in healthy donors (dated by TCRdb to 2016 to 2017). For the wider study: According to an earlier analysis of several hundred of the donors, roughly 180 million T cells yielded 100 million or so unique TCR beta sequences and around 280 Gb of sequence data. Every repertoire in the discovery cohort had been generated on one and the same sequencing platform. Besides the first cohort of around 700 subjects, a separate validation cohort made up of over a hundred different subjects was used. A later genetic analysis used genome-wide SNP genotypes for about 60% of the roughly 700 donors, treating that subset as a discovery cohort. In an earlier analysis of roughly 540 of the donors, high-throughput TCR beta sequencing was used to judge whether each TCR beta V gene segment behaved as functional or pseudogenic. The study used immunosequencing to profile the T cell repertoires of more than 650 subjects and linked those repertoires to cytomegalovirus serostatus. HLA typing covered class I and class II loci at four-digit resolution. Typing coverage differed by locus: A, B, C, DRB1 and DQB1 were typed in about 620-640 donors, DQA1 in 522, DPA1 in approximately 600, and DPB1 in 472. In the later analysis, no new phenotypic data were used to find candidate immune exposures; instead, reliance was placed on TCR beta sequences and their occurrence across donors. The genetic ancestry cluster associated with self-reported Caucasian donors included over 65% of the approximately 430 genotyped donors. In a later analysis, previously published TCR beta repertoires from 500 to 750 donors were re-analyzed and high-resolution HLA genotyping was added so that TCR occurrence patterns could be studied. The study aimed to test whether cataloging public T cell receptors could reveal signatures of past pathogen exposure. Four to six DR-DQ haplotypes were handled as single units for association and clustering, since linkage in the cohort was strong. An early release that covered approximately 600 HLA-typed donors contained about 300 gigabases of sequencing data and around 85 million unique TCR sequences. Donor age, sex, ethnicity and CMV serostatus were collected together with the repertoire data. Across some 400 genotyped donors of the cohort, an average of roughly 250,000 unique TCR beta nucleotide sequences per donor were sequenced, and 15% to 20% of those sequences were non-productive. High-throughput TCR immunosequencing, statistical association of individual TCRs with disease status, and machine learning were combined to predict cytomegalovirus infection status.

The method behind the library was the immunoSEQ multiplex PCR assay. For the multiplex PCR, a mixture combining 60 forward primers for TCR Vbeta segments and 13 reverse primers for TCR Jbeta segments was used. The CDR3 region of rearranged TCR beta genes was amplified from genomic DNA by a multiplex PCR assay. On the Illumina HiSeq System, the amplified TCR beta libraries were sequenced as 87-base-pair reads. Regarding the original processing steps: A later analysis tallied 75 million to 95 million unique TCR beta chains across the 650 to 750 repertoires, and approximately 12 million of those chains were shared by two or more donors. Raw reads were error-corrected and collapsed into unique sequences by a nearest-neighbor algorithm in which closely related sequences were merged to remove PCR and sequencing errors. CDR3 sequences were aligned to IMGT reference sequences to assign V, D and J gene segments. For a sequence to be retained, at least a six-nucleotide match to both a V gene segment and a J gene segment was required. A rearrangement counted as productive if the CDR3 had no stop codons and remained in frame with V and J, and every other rearrangement counted as non-productive. Following IMGT convention, CDR3 was defined as the stretch from the second conserved V-encoded cysteine to the conserved J-encoded phenylalanine. The earlier analysis of 587 of the donors excluded sequences that lacked an unambiguous match to a single V gene segment. In an earlier analysis of about 590 of the donors, a V segment was called functional when productive rearrangements were above 56.7%, and segregating when the standard deviation between donors exceeded 5%. To diagnose cytomegalovirus status from the catalog of TCR beta chain sequences, a statistical classification framework was built. A later analysis assigned V and J genes by comparing TCR nucleotide sequences with IMGT/GENE-DB human TR gene sequences. A later analysis assigned CDR3 sequences and most-parsimonious VDJ recombination scenarios with the TCRdist pipeline. In a later analysis, each TCR beta chain was defined by its CDR3 amino acid sequence together with its V-gene family, and reads without a unique V-gene family were excluded. As a way to deal with suspected cross-contamination and a sequencing artifact, a later analysis dropped roughly 620 nucleotide sequences that were highly shared and had low generation probability. In a later analysis, a clonal expansion index was calculated for each public chain from normalized within-repertoire ranks of inferred template counts. A later analysis computed generation probabilities with a VDJ recombination model fitted to out-of-frame rearrangements, and checked the results against IGoR. In a later analysis, hypergeometric tests were used to score TCR-TCR, TCR-HLA and TCR-CMV co-occurrence, with a repertoire-size bias correction applied to TCR pairs. A later analysis estimated false discovery rates by permuting HLA or CMV assignments 20 times. A later analysis grouped co-occurring TCRs with DBSCAN, adding TCRdist sequence similarity when clustering within HLA-allele-positive subsets. Repertoires with fewer than 30,000 or more than 120,000 public chains were left out of co-occurrence clustering, as were five repertoires with anomalous nucleotide sharing. Sourced from immuneACCESS, this table was stored by TCRdb with only in-frame sequences that have V and J called. A share of the clones is absent; for the studies checked, an unresolved V gene accounts for under half, and the remainder has no known explanation. D and trimming come from the DNA, and the V and J calls and clone size come from that table. Recorded for this sample are 100,000 to 120,000 clones; 12% to 15% of them occurred a single time. In total, the top ten clones hold around 0.9% of the sample.

Comments on this clone: Its binding antigen is unknown. Base-call qualities are not available, and no considerably larger clone is one nucleotide away.

From the cysteine up to the phenylalanine, the CDR3 has a length of 15 residues. Just the 45-base CDR3 DNA is kept, in frame starting at base 1. The germline V and J ends show losses of 2 bases and 5 bases respectively, and no gene match explains 8 bases of the junction. CDR1 and CDR2, looked up from the germline V gene, are MNHEY and SVGAGI. General conclusions and limits of the study: CMV serostatus was the only immune exposure information available for the cohort. The 87-base-pair reads could not distinguish some IMGT-functional V segments, including TRBV6-2 and TRBV6-3, so those segments were excluded. A further reported finding was that TCR beta sequences accurately predicted the HLA-A and HLA-B alleles for most subjects in the first cohort. According to a later analysis, parvovirus B19, influenza, CMV and Epstein-Barr virus appeared linked to several top co-occurrence clusters. Because HLA typing was missing for some donors at each locus, association tests included only the typed subset. Most CMV-associated TCR beta chains appeared to be HLA-restricted in a later analysis, and the HLA associations seemed to be driven largely by CMV exposure. Correlated functional status among segregating V segments might be attributable to linkage disequilibrium, but an unknown experimental factor could not be ruled out. It was suggested by the authors that the approach could potentially be generalized to other disease states and immunological phenotypes. Most TCR sequences were observed very rarely across donors, whereas some public TCRs were present in many individuals. Three of the identified cytomegalovirus-associated TCR beta chains were confirmed in vitro to be specific for cytomegalovirus antigens. The earlier analysis of about 600 of the donors excluded roughly 16 rarely observed V segments, including chromosome 9 orphons, because counts were too low. In a later analysis, HLA-associated TCR beta chains were found to be more clonally expanded and to have lower generation probabilities than equally common non-associated chains. V-gene and J-gene trimming of TCR beta chains was associated with a missense DCLRE1C variant in a later genetic analysis, and the association was replicated in an independent cohort. The study listed 150 to 200 TCR beta chains as associated with cytomegalovirus. A later analysis found that TCR association rates varied across HLA loci, with DRB1 alleles showing the most associated TCRs and HLA-C alleles the fewest. Assigning TCR associations to individual alleles was difficult when HLA alleles, especially DR and DQ, strongly co-occurred. The classifier was reported to diagnose cytomegalovirus status with high specificity and sensitivity in both the original cohort and the validation cohort. Roughly uniform sequencing depth across donors was assumed in presence/absence analyses, although this assumption may not hold. In a later analysis, 15,000 to 20,000 TCR beta sequences were associated with specific HLA alleles at a false discovery rate of 0.05. In this cohort, only TCR beta chains were sequenced, and detectable features were limited by the absence of alpha or paired-chain data. A cluster of highly shared sequence variants was judged likely to be a technical artifact of the sequencing pipeline. In an earlier analysis of some 540 of the donors, most TCR beta V segments appeared in productive rearrangements about 90% or about 30% of the time, broadly matching IMGT annotations. A later genetic analysis reported fewer N-insertions in productive TCRs among donors in an Asian-associated ancestry cluster than the 666-donor mean.

In total, just over 650 healthy bone marrow donors made up the cohort. All cohort members were sampled while nominally healthy, although unrecorded immune exposures were likely present. The donor was CMV seronegative and belonged to the group of more than 300 seronegative cohort members. Each donor provided a peripheral blood sample, and peripheral blood mononuclear cells were used for TCR beta sequencing. Genomic DNA extraction from the blood cell samples was performed with the Qiagen DNeasy Blood Extraction Kit. What was sequenced was PBMCs. The origin of this receptor is a female donor in good health and CMV-seronegative. The rearrangement joined TRBV6-5 to TRBJ1-2, and 7 bases in between align with TRBD1. The DNA sequence is TGTGCCAGCAGTTACCGTCGGACAGGACAATATGGCTACACCTTC. The resulting protein is CASSYRRTGQYGYTF.